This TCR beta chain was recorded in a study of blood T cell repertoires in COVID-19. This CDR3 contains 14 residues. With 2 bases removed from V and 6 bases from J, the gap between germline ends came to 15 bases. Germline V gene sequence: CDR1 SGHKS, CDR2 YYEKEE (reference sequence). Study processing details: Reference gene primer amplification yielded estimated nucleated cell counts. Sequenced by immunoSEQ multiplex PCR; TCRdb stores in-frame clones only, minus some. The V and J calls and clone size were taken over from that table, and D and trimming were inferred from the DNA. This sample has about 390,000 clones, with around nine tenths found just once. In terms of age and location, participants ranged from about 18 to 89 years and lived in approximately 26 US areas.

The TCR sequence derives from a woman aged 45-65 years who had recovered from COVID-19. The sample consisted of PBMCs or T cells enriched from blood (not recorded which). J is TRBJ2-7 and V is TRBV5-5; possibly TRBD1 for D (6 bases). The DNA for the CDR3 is TGTGCCAGCAGCTTCACTACAGGGCCTCTCGAGCAGTACTTC. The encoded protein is CASSFTTGPLEQYF.